At least ten counts were recorded for the clone carrying this TCR beta chain. Its specificity is not known. CDR3 length: 15 amino acids. Via MiXCR, TCRdb re-called the 5' RACE reads, giving one row per CDR3 protein. The table records 150,000 or so distinct CDR3 sequences, around 6.3% of them present only once. These data come from a study of T cells after yellow fever vaccination. Study-wide background: The authors prepared low-cell-number fractions using SMART-Seq v4 Ultra Low Input.

The study's findings and limits: A large majority of primary-vaccination clones showed up again after the booster (around 95% CD4, around 90% CD8). Of the clonotypes, a small share occurred in both CD4 and CD8 compartments.

The chain carries TRBV21-1 and TRBJ2-5. TRBV21-1 is termed a pseudogene. Sequences were derived from CD4+ T cells sorted from PBMCs, sampled 10 days after the yellow fever booster vaccination. This TCR was recovered from a man aged 25 to 40 who received the YFV17D yellow fever vaccine. This chain's CDR3 is CATGETTMLQETQYF. The CDR3 DNA reads TGTGCCACAGGGGAAACAACAATGCTCCAAGAGACCCAGTACTTC.